The sequence of this T cell receptor beta chain was determined in a study of memory CD4+ T cells and cytomegalovirus serostatus. CDR3 length: 14 residues. The V end was cut by 1 base, the J end by 7 bases, with 17 bases between. From germline, CDR1 is SQVTM and CDR2 ANQGSEA. The sort gate was single viable CD3+CD4+CD8-CD45RO+ cells for memory CD4+ T cells. In the original workflow: Out-of-frame sequences were removed, leaving a few million distinct TCRbeta sequences. Repertoires were generated with immunoSEQ multiplex PCR, while TCRdb's copy carries only in-frame clones and drops some. That table is the source of V, J and clone size, and D and trimming were worked out from the DNA. The table records around 50,000 clones, approximately 78% of them present only once.

The clonotype was recovered from an adult in good health and CMV-seronegative. The V gene is TRBV29-1, the J gene TRBJ2-7, with D perhaps being TRBD1 or TRBD2 (5 bases each). Sequencing was done on a sample of memory CD4+ T cells from blood. The CDR3 DNA is TGCAGCGTTGAAGTAGGAGGACATCGGTTGGAGCAGTACTTC. Its protein product is CSVEVGGHRLEQYF.